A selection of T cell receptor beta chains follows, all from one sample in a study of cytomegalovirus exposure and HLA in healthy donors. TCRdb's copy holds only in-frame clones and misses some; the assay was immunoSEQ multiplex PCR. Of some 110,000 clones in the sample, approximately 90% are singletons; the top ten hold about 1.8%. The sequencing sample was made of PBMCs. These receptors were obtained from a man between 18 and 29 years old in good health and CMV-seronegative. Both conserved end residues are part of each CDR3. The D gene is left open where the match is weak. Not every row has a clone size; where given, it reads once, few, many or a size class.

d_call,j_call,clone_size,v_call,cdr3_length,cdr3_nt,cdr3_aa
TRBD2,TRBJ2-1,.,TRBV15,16,TGTGCCACCAGCAGAGGGACGGGACTAGCGGACAATGAGCAGTTCTTC,CATSRGTGLADNEQFF
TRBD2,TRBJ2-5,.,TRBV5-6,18,TGTGCCAGCAGCTTGTTTCTAGCGGGAGTAAGGATCAGGGAGACCCAGTACTTC,CASSLFLAGVRIRETQYF
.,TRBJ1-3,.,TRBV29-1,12,TGCAGCGGCAGCGATTTGGGAAACACCATATATTTT,CSGSDLGNTIYF
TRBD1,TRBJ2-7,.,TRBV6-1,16,TGTGCCAGCAGTGGCGCCGGGACAGGGGAGTTCTACGAGCAGTACTTC,CASSGAGTGEFYEQYF
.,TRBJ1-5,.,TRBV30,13,TGTGCCTGGAGTAGCGGCAGCAATCAGCCCCAGCATTTT,CAWSSGSNQPQHF
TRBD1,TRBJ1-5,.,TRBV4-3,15,TGCGCCAGCAGCCAGGACAGGGGGTGGGATCAGCCCCAGCATTTT,CASSQDRGWDQPQHF
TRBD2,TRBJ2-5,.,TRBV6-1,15,TGTGCCAGCAGTGAAGTCGGACTAGGGGAAGAGACCCAGTACTTC,CASSEVGLGEETQYF
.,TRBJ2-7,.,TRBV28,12,TGTGCCAGCAGGGACAGCACCTACGAGCAGTACTTC,CASRDSTYEQYF
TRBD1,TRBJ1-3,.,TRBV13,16,TGTGCCAGCAGCTTTTTCGACAGGGTGGGTGGAAACACCATATATTTT,CASSFFDRVGGNTIYF
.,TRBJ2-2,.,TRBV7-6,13,TGTGCCAGCAGCCGTACGAACACCGGGGAGCTGTTTTTT,CASSRTNTGELFF
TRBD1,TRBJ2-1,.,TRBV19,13,TGTGCCAGTAGAGGGACAGGAGACAATGAGCAGTTCTTC,CASRGTGDNEQFF
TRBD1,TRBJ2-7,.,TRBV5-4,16,TGTGCCAGCAGCTTGGGTGCAGGGACAGGGGTGATCGAGCAGTACTTC,CASSLGAGTGVIEQYF
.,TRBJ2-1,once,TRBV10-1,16,TGCGCCAGCAGTGACTGGAGGGGGAGGGCCGTCAATGAGCAGTTCTTC,CASSDWRGRAVNEQFF
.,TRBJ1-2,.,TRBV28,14,TGTGCCAGCAGGAGAGCGGACAGTCCCTATGGCTACACCTTC,CASRRADSPYGYTF
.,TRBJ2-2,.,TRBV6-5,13,TGTGCCAGCAGTAGAGGGGGCACCGGGGAGCTGTTTTTT,CASSRGGTGELFF
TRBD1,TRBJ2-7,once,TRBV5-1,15,TGCGCCAGCAGCTTGGGGGACAGTGACCCTACGGAGCAGTACTTC,CASSLGDSDPTEQYF
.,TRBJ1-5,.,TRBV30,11,TGTGCCTGGAGCCAGGGACAGCCCCAGCATTTT,CAWSQGQPQHF
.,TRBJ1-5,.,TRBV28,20,TGTGCCAGCAGTAACAACAGAGTGGGAACATCGGGATGGGGCAATCAGCCCCAGCATTTT,CASSNNRVGTSGWGNQPQHF
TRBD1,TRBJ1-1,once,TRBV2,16,TGTGCCAGCAGTAAACCCCGGGACAGGGCGAACACTGAAGCTTTCTTT,CASSKPRDRANTEAFF
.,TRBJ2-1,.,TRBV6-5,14,TGTGCCAGCAGTAACCTGGGGGCTTACAATGAGCAGTTCTTC,CASSNLGAYNEQFF
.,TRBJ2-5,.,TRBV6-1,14,TGTGCCAGCAGTGAGGATCAGGCCCTGAAGACCCAGTACTTC,CASSEDQALKTQYF
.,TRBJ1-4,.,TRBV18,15,TGTGCCAGCTCACCACCGGGGGGAGAGAATGAAAAACTGTTTTTT,CASSPPGGENEKLFF
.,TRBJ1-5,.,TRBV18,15,TGTGCCAGCTCATCCCTAGAGGGAGCCCATCAGCCCCAGCATTTT,CASSSLEGAHQPQHF
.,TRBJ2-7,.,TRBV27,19,TGTGCCAGCAGTTTATCGTGGACAGACTTAAATCCGCCCTCCTACGAGCAGTACTTC,CASSLSWTDLNPPSYEQYF
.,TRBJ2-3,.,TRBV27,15,TGTGCCAGCAGTTTAGGGGACTTTAGCACAGATACGCAGTATTTT,CASSLGDFSTDTQYF
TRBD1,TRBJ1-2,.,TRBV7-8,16,TGTGCCAGCAGCGGGACAGGGGCGAATCTTAACTATGGCTACACCTTC,CASSGTGANLNYGYTF
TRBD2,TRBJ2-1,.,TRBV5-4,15,TGTGCCAGCAGCTATACGGGACTAACATACAATGAGCAGTTCTTC,CASSYTGLTYNEQFF
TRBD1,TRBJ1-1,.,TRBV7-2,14,TGTGCCAGCAGCTTACGGACAGGGAGTACTGAAGCTTTCTTT,CASSLRTGSTEAFF
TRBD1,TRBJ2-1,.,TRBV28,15,TGTGCCAGCAGACGTAAAGTGACAGGGGTTAATGAGCAGTTCTTC,CASRRKVTGVNEQFF
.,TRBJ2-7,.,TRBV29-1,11,TGCAGCGTTGAGGAGAACTACGAGCAGTACTTC,CSVEENYEQYF
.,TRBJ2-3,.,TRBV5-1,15,TGCGCCAGCCACGCGGGTCGGGGAGGCACAGATACGCAGTATTTT,CASHAGRGGTDTQYF
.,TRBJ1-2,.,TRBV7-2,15,TGTGCCAGCAGCCCAAACAGAAATATTAATTATGGCTACACCTTC,CASSPNRNINYGYTF
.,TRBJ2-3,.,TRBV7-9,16,TGTGCCAGCAGCTTAGGTACAGGCGGTGGGGTGAATACGCAGTATTTT,CASSLGTGGGVNTQYF
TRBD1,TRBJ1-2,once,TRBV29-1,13,TGCAGCGTTGAGGACAGGGGTAGCTATGGCTACACCTTC,CSVEDRGSYGYTF
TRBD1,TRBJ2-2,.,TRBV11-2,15,TGTGCCAGCAGCGCCGCCGGGACAGCTACCGGGGAGCTGTTTTTT,CASSAAGTATGELFF
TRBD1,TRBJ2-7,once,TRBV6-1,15,TGTGCCAGCAGAGAGGGACAGGCCCCCTCCTACGAGCAGTACTTC,CASREGQAPSYEQYF
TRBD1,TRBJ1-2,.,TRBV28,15,TGTGCCAGCAGTGAATTGACAGGGGGCGCGTATGGCTACACCTTC,CASSELTGGAYGYTF
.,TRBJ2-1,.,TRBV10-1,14,TGCGCCAGCAGTGACCGCAGGGTTTACAATGAGCAGTTCTTC,CASSDRRVYNEQFF
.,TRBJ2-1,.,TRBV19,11,TGTGCCAGCTCAGTCTACAATGAGCAGTTCTTC,CASSVYNEQFF
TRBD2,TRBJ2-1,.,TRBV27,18,TGTGCCAGCAGTCCCGAGCGGGGACTAGCGCTAAACTTGAATGAGCAGTTCTTC,CASSPERGLALNLNEQFF
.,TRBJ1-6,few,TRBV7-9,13,TGTGCCAGCAGCTTAGCCGGGAAAGCTCCCCTCCACTTT,CASSLAGKAPLHF